This note documents a single TCR beta chain sequence. The antigen remains undetermined. Peripheral blood was drawn, ten milliliters per donor. It was with a sample-barcoded 5' primer and a J-beta primer mix that a second PCR of roughly 7 to 12 cycles was run. Tagging of each cDNA molecule was performed by a template-switch adaptor with 12 random nucleotides. MiXCR, applied by TCRdb to the 5' RACE reads, yields one record per CDR3 protein. The sample carries over 500,000 distinct CDR3 sequences, around 50% recorded once. The data derive from a study of blood T cells in healthy people across ages. Whole-study results and caveats: A roughly linear age-dependent decrease characterized TCR beta diversity per million T cells.

The CDR3 is 14 residues long. CDR1 is SGHTA, CDR2 FQGNSA, per germline. V was clipped by 6 bases and J by 2 bases, with 13 bases between them. This sequence joins TRBV7-2 and TRBJ2-5; the D gene is possibly TRBD2 (6 bases). Material: blood. The sequence came from an elderly woman in good health. CDR3 sequence: CASSVGLLQETQYF. The CDR3 DNA sequence: TGTGCCAGCAGTGTAGGACTACTTCAAGAGACCCAGTACTTC. The whole variable domain, filled in from reference TRBV7-2 and TRBJ2-5, reads GAGVSQSPSNKVTEKGKDVELRCDPISGHTALYWYRQSLGQGLEFLIYFQGNSAPDKSGLPSDRFSAERTGGSVSTLTIQRTQQEDSAVYLCASSVGLLQETQYFGPGTRLLVL.